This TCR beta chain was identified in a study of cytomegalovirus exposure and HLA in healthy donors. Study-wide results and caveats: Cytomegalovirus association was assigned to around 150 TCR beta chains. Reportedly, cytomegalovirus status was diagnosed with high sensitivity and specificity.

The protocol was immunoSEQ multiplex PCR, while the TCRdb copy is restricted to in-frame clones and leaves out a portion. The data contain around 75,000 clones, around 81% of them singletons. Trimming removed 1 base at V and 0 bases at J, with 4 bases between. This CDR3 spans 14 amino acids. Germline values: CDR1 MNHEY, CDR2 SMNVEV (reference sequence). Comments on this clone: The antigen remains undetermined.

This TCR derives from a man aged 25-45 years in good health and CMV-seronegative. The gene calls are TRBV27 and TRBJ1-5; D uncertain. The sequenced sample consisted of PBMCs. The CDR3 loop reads CASSLFHSNQPQHF. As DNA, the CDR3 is TGTGCCAGCAGTTTATTTCATAGCAATCAGCCCCAGCATTTT.